These T cell receptor beta chains were read from a single sample in a study of T-cell memory formation after mild COVID-19. In TCRdb, the 5' RACE reads were re-called with MiXCR into one record per CDR3 protein. The data show a few hundred thousand distinct CDR3 sequences, approximately 9% seen once. The specimen was PBMCs or a T cell subset sorted from them (not recorded which). Receptors originate from a man between 18 and 35 years old who had mild COVID-19 (a few samples of this study predate the infection). Cell type and time point are not known. CDR3s include the opening cysteine and the closing phenylalanine or tryptophan. The order of the fields is V gene, D gene, clone size, J gene, CDR3 protein, CDR3 DNA. D genes are given only for firm matches. Expanded clones are given a class, and other clones once, few, many or no size at all.

V gene: TRBV7-2
D gene: NA
clone size: few
J gene: TRBJ1-6
CDR3 protein: CASSLQGIDSPLHF
CDR3 DNA: TGTGCCAGCAGCTTACAGGGGATAGATTCACCCCTCCACTTT

V gene: TRBV20-1
D gene: NA
clone size: many
J gene: TRBJ1-2
CDR3 protein: CSAAQGTANYGYTF
CDR3 DNA: TGCAGTGCCGCACAGGGAACGGCTAACTATGGCTACACCTTC

V gene: TRBV7-9
D gene: TRBD1
clone size: NA
J gene: TRBJ1-1
CDR3 protein: CASSPQGTGLTLAFF
CDR3 DNA: TGTGCCAGCAGCCCCCAGGGGACAGGCCTGACTCTAGCTTTCTTT

V gene: TRBV9
D gene: NA
clone size: NA
J gene: TRBJ2-7
CDR3 protein: CASSLSTDSYEQYF
CDR3 DNA: TGTGCCAGCAGCCTGTCGACGGATTCCTACGAGCAGTACTTC

V gene: TRBV4-1
D gene: TRBD1
clone size: few
J gene: TRBJ2-7
CDR3 protein: CASSQSAGTGVYEQYF
CDR3 DNA: TGCGCCAGCAGCCAGTCCGCCGGGACAGGGGTGTACGAGCAGTACTTC

V gene: TRBV6-1
D gene: NA
clone size: few
J gene: TRBJ1-1
CDR3 protein: CASGLRGDTEAFF
CDR3 DNA: TGTGCCAGCGGGCTTAGGGGGGACACTGAAGCTTTCTTT

V gene: TRBV24-1
D gene: NA
clone size: NA
J gene: TRBJ2-2
CDR3 protein: CATSDLAREDTGELFF
CDR3 DNA: TGTGCCACCAGTGATTTAGCCAGGGAGGACACCGGGGAGCTGTTTTTT

V gene: TRBV9
D gene: NA
clone size: NA
J gene: TRBJ2-3
CDR3 protein: CASSVGSGGTQYF
CDR3 DNA: TGTGCCAGCAGCGTAGGTAGCGGAGGTACGCAGTATTTT

V gene: TRBV27
D gene: TRBD1
clone size: NA
J gene: TRBJ1-2
CDR3 protein: CASRITGGYGYTF
CDR3 DNA: TGTGCCAGCAGGATAACAGGGGGCTACGGCTACACCTTC

V gene: TRBV9
D gene: TRBD2
clone size: few
J gene: TRBJ2-5
CDR3 protein: CASSVGLAGEETQYF
CDR3 DNA: TGTGCCAGCAGCGTCGGACTAGCGGGGGAAGAGACCCAGTACTTC

V gene: TRBV7-3
D gene: NA
clone size: few
J gene: TRBJ2-3
CDR3 protein: CASSPGGPTQYF
CDR3 DNA: TGTGCCAGCAGCCCCGGGGGGCCTACGCAGTATTTT

V gene: TRBV6-5
D gene: NA
clone size: few
J gene: TRBJ1-5
CDR3 protein: CASSLTAYSNQPQHF
CDR3 DNA: TGTGCCAGCAGCTTGACAGCCTATAGCAATCAGCCCCAGCATTTT

V gene: TRBV15
D gene: NA
clone size: NA
J gene: TRBJ1-1
CDR3 protein: CATSAGGGTEAFF
CDR3 DNA: TGTGCCACCAGCGCGGGGGGAGGCACTGAAGCTTTCTTT

V gene: TRBV12-3/TRBV12-4
D gene: TRBD1
clone size: many
J gene: TRBJ1-2
CDR3 protein: CASSLSRQGVGDYTF
CDR3 DNA: TGTGCCAGCAGTTTGTCGCGACAGGGAGTGGGAGACTACACCTTC

V gene: TRBV12-3/TRBV12-4
D gene: NA
clone size: few
J gene: TRBJ1-1
CDR3 protein: CASRPASRDTEAFF
CDR3 DNA: TGTGCCAGCAGACCGGCTTCGAGGGACACTGAAGCTTTCTTT

V gene: TRBV6-5
D gene: NA
clone size: NA
J gene: TRBJ1-1
CDR3 protein: CASSFLIKGPEAFF
CDR3 DNA: TGTGCCAGCAGTTTTCTTATCAAAGGCCCTGAAGCTTTCTTT

V gene: TRBV7-6
D gene: NA
clone size: NA
J gene: TRBJ1-3
CDR3 protein: CASSLSRGRGNTIYF
CDR3 DNA: TGTGCCAGCAGCTTATCTAGGGGGAGAGGAAACACCATATATTTT

V gene: TRBV7-9
D gene: NA
clone size: NA
J gene: TRBJ2-2
CDR3 protein: CASSPRTANTGELFF
CDR3 DNA: TGTGCCAGCAGCCCTCGGACAGCGAACACCGGGGAGCTGTTTTTT